Relative to its sample, the clone carrying this T cell receptor (beta chain) is medium-sized (0.01 to 0.1%). The antigen is unknown. The sample originates from a study of T cells in localized non-small cell lung cancer. Study-wide results and limits: Prolonged overall survival went with higher T cell density in the blood. Uninvolved adjacent lung, not tumor, had the highest T cell clonality. A median of roughly 50 of the top 100 tumor clones appeared in adjacent lung, which was paired and uninvolved. Analysis by sequencing included only one tumor region, so heterogeneity remains possible.

Germline CDR1 is MNHNS and CDR2 is SASEGT. The CDR3 has 15 residues. Trimming cost V 1 base and J 4 bases, with 13 bases left between them. Libraries were prepared by immunoSEQ multiplex PCR; TCRdb keeps only in-frame clonotypes and omits some of them. Altogether 1,500 to 2,000 clones are present, roughly 24% being singletons, with the ten largest covering about 4.8%. This TCR was recovered from a male donor aged 60 or over with stage II lung adenocarcinoma. The chain carries TRBV6-1 and TRBJ1-2; D unclear. Sequenced material: lung tumor tissue, taken before any cancer treatment. The CDR3 sequence is CASSEVGSGVYGYTF. The CDR3 nucleotides read TGTGCCAGCAGTGAAGTGGGCTCCGGCGTCTATGGCTACACCTTC.